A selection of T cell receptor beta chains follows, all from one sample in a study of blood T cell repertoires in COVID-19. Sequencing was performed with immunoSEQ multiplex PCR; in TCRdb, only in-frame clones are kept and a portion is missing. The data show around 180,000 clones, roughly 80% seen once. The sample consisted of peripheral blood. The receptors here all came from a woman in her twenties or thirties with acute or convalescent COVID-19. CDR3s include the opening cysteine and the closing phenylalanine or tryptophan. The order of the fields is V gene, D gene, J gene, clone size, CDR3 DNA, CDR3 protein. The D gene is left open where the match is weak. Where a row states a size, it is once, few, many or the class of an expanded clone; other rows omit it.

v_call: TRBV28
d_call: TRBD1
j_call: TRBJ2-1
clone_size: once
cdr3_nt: TGTGCCAGCAGAACAACCGGGACAGGGATCAACAATGAGCAGTTCTTC
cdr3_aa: CASRTTGTGINNEQFF

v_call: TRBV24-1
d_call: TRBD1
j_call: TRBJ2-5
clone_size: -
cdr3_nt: TGTGCCACCAGTGCCCGGGACAGGGGGCTTAGAGAGACCCAGTACTTC
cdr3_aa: CATSARDRGLRETQYF

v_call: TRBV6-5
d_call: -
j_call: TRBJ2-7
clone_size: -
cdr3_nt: TGTGCCAGCAGTAGATCAGGGAAAAGCTCCTACGAGCAGTACTTC
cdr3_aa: CASSRSGKSSYEQYF

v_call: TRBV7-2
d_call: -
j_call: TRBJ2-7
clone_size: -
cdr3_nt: TGTGCCAGCAGCGACCGGGTGATGTACGAGCAGTACTTC
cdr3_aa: CASSDRVMYEQYF

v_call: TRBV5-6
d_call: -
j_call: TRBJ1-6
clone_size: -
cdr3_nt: TGTGCCAGCAGCTTGACAGAAAGCTCCTATAATTCACCCCTCCACTTT
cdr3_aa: CASSLTESSYNSPLHF

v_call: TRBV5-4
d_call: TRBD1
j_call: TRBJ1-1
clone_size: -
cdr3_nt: TGTGCCAGCAGCTGGACAGGGGGCACTGAAGCTTTCTTT
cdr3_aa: CASSWTGGTEAFF

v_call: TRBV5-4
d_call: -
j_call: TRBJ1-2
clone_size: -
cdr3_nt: TGTGCCAGCAGCTTGGGTTGGGCGTACAGCTACACCTTC
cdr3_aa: CASSLGWAYSYTF

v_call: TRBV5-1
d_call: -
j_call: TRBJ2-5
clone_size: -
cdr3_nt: TGCGCCAGCAGCTTGGGTGCCATCGGACAGATTAAAGAGACCCAGTACTTC
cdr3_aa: CASSLGAIGQIKETQYF

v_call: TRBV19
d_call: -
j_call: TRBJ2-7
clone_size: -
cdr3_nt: TGTGCCAGTAGTGCGGGCCAGCACTACGAGCAGTACTTC
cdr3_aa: CASSAGQHYEQYF

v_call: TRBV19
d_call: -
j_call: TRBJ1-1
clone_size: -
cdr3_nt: TGTGCCAGTAGTCGTTCAGGGGACATGAACACTGAAGCTTTCTTT
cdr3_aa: CASSRSGDMNTEAFF

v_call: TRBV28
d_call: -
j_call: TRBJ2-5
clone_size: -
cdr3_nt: TGTGCCAGCAAGGCAGGGGAGTACCAAGAGACCCAGTACTTC
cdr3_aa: CASKAGEYQETQYF

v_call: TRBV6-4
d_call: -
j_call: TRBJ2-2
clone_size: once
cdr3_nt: TGTGCCAGCAGTGACTCTAGCGGGAACACCGGGGAGCTGTTTTTT
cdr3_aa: CASSDSSGNTGELFF

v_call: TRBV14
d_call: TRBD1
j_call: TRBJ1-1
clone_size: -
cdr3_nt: TGTGCCAGCAGCCTGCGGACAGGGGGTCGGAACACTGAAGCTTTCTTT
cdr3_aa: CASSLRTGGRNTEAFF

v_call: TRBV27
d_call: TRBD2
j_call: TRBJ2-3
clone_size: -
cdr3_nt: TGTGCCAGCGCCAACTACCTAGCGGGAGGGGGAGATACGCAGTATTTT
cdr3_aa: CASANYLAGGGDTQYF

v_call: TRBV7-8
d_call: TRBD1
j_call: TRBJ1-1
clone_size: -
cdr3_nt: TGTGCCAGCAGCCTAAACAGGGGTGCAACTTTCTTT
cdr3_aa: CASSLNRGATFF

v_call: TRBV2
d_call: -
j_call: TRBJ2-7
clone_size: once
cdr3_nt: TGTGCCAGCAGTGCCGCGTACGAGCAGTACTTC
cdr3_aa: CASSAAYEQYF

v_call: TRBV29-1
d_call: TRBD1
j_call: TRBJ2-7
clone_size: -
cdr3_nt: TGCAGCGTAGCTGGACAGGGGGCCTCCTACGAGCAGTACTTC
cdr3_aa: CSVAGQGASYEQYF

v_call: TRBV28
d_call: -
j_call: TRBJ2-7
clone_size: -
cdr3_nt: TGTGCCAGCAGTCGTGTAGGGACAAGCCTCTACGAGCAGTACTTC
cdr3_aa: CASSRVGTSLYEQYF

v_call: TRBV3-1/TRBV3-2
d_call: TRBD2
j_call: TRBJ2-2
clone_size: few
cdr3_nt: TGTGCCAGCAGACCCCTAGCGGGGGGGAACACCGGGGAGCTGTTTTTT
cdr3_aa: CASRPLAGGNTGELFF

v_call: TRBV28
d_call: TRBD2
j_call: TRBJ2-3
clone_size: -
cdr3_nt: TGTGCCAGCAGTTTATTACAGACTAGCGGGGTTGCAGATACGCAGTATTTT
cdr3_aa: CASSLLQTSGVADTQYF

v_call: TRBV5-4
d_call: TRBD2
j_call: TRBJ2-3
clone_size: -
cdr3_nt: TGTGCCAGCAGCCGGAAACGACTAGCGGGAGAAACAGATACGCAGTATTTT
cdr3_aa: CASSRKRLAGETDTQYF

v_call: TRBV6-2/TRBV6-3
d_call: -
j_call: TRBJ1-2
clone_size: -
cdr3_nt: TGTGCCAGCAGTTGGACACCCCACCCCAGTGGCTACACCTTC
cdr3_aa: CASSWTPHPSGYTF

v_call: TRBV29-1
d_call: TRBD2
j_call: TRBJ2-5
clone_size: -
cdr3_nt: TGCAGCGTAAGAGGGACTAGCGGGAGCGAGACCCAGTACTTC
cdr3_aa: CSVRGTSGSETQYF

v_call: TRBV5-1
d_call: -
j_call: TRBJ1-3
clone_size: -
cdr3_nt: TGCGCCAGCAGCTTGGCCAGACAGGACTCTGGAAACACCATATATTTT
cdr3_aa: CASSLARQDSGNTIYF

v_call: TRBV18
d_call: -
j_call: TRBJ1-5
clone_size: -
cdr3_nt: TGTGCCAGCTCACCAGTCAATTCGGATCAGCCCCAGCATTTT
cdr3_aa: CASSPVNSDQPQHF

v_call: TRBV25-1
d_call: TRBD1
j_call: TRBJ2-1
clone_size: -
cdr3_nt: TGTTCAGCAAGTCGGACAGGGGGCAACAATGAGCAGTTCTTC
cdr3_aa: CSASRTGGNNEQFF

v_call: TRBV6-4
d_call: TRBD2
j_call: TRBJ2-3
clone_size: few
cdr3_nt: TGTGCCAGCAGTGACTCTAGCGGGAGTGTCACAGATACGCAGTATTTT
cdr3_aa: CASSDSSGSVTDTQYF

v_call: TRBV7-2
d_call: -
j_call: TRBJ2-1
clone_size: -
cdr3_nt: TGTGCCAGCAGCTGGGGCAGGGGTTACAATGAGCAGTTCTTC
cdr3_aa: CASSWGRGYNEQFF

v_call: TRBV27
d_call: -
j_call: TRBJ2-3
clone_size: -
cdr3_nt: TGTGCCAGCAGTCCCCTGGGGAGAGATACGCAGTATTTT
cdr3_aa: CASSPLGRDTQYF

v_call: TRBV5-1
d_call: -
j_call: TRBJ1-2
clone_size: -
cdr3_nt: TGCGCCAGCAGCTTAGTAACAGAGTCGGACTATGGCTACACCTTC
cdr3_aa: CASSLVTESDYGYTF

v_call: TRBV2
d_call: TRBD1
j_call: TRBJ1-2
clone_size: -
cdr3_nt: TGTGCCAGCAGTGGGGGACAGGGTCAAGACTATGGCTACACCTTC
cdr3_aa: CASSGGQGQDYGYTF

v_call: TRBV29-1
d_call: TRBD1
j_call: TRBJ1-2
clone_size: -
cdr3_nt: TGCAGCGGCCGGGACAGGGGCTATGGCTACACCTTC
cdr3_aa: CSGRDRGYGYTF

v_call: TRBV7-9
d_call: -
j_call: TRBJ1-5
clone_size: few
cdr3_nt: TGTGCCAGCAGCTTAGGACAGAATCAGCCCCAGCATTTT
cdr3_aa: CASSLGQNQPQHF

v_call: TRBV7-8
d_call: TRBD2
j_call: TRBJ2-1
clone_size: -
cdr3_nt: TGTGCCAGCAGCTTAGCGGGAGGGCCCTCCTACAATGAGCAGTTCTTC
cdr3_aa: CASSLAGGPSYNEQFF

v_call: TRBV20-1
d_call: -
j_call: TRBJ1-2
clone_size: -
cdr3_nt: TGCAGTGCTAGTCCTTATGGCTACACCTTC
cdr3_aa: CSASPYGYTF

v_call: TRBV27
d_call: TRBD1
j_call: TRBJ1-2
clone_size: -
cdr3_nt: TGTGCCAGCAAGACCGGGACAGGGGACTATGGCTACACCTTC
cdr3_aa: CASKTGTGDYGYTF